Presented here are 8 T cell receptor beta chains from one specimen sequenced in a study of graft-versus-host responses after intestinal transplantation. Produced via immunoSEQ multiplex PCR; TCRdb's table is partial and in-frame only. The sample yields 80,000 or so clones, around 92% seen once. The starting material was PBMCs, obtained 98 days after intestinal transplantation. The source is a human patient who received an intestinal transplant, so some T cells may come from the graft donor.

The gene calls are TRBV25-1 and TRBJ2-1; a possible D gene is TRBD2 (6 bases). Germline V lookup: CDR1 MGHDK, CDR2 SYGVNS. The CDR3 covers 14 residues. V was cut by 6 bases and J by 5 bases, with 14 bases left in between. For the CDR3, the DNA is TGTGCCAGCAGAACCGGGACTTCCAACAATGAGCAGTTCTTC. This translates into CASRTGTSNNEQFF. Supplemented by reference TRBV25-1 and TRBJ2-1, the full variable domain reads EADIYQTPRYLVIGTGKKITLECSQTMGHDKMYWYQQDPGMELHLIHYSYGVNSTEKGDLSSESTVSRIRTEHFPLTLESARPSHTSQYLCASRTGTSNNEQFFGPGTRLTVL.

The chain employs TRBV4-1 and TRBJ1-5, with a possible D match to TRBD1 (5 bases). Deletions cut 4 bases from V and 2 bases from J, with 18 bases between. The CDR3 has 17 amino acids. CDR1 and CDR2 (germline): MGHRA, YSYEKL. This CDR3 is CASSRGPGGNRNQPQHF. CDR3 DNA: TGCGCCAGCAGCCGGGGACCCGGAGGGAATCGCAATCAGCCCCAGCATTTT.

This clone qualifies as medium-sized. V gene TRBV6-5 combines with J gene TRBJ1-1; D uncertain. Trimming removed 6 bases from V and 0 bases from J, with 8 bases in between. Germline V gene lookup returns CDR1 MNHEY and CDR2 SVGAGI. The CDR3 runs to 13 residues. The CDR3 reads CASSGRMNTEAFF. DNA for the CDR3: TGTGCCAGCAGCGGACGGATGAACACTGAAGCTTTCTTT.

The chain is built from TRBV5-6 and TRBJ2-1; 7 bases agree with TRBD2. Germline lookup yields CDR1 SGHDT and CDR2 YYEEEE. This CDR3 is 11 amino acids long. V was clipped by 10 bases and J by 8 bases; unmatched bases: 6. CDR3 region: CASGGGHEQFF. The CDR3 DNA sequence: TGTGCCTCCGGCGGGGGACATGAGCAGTTCTTC.

The chain is built from TRBV28 and TRBJ2-7, with D maybe TRBD2 (6 bases). The germline V gene encodes CDR1 MDHEN and CDR2 SYDVKM. There are 14 residues in the CDR3. V was pared by 3 bases and J by 0 bases, with 9 bases between. CDR3 amino acids: CASSFGDSSYEQYF. The CDR3 nucleotides are TGTGCCAGCAGTTTTGGGGACTCCTCCTACGAGCAGTACTTC.

This clone was detected once. This rearrangement joins TRBV28 to TRBJ2-5; TRBD2 might be the D (5 bases). Trimming left V 6 bases short and J 4 bases short, with 6 bases between. Germline V gene lookup returns CDR1 MDHEN and CDR2 SYDVKM. The CDR3 runs 11 residues. The CDR3 region has the DNA TGTGCCAGCAGACGGGGAGAGACCCAGTACTTC. It yields the protein CASRRGETQYF.

This clone is a singleton in its sample. The CDR3 reads CASSQSGSGYNEQFF. As DNA, the CDR3 is TGTGCCAGCAGCCAAAGCGGGAGTGGCTACAATGAGCAGTTCTTC. The chain recombines TRBV7-6 with TRBJ2-1; 8 bases map to TRBD2. Germline V CDR1 and CDR2: SGHVS, FNYEAQ. V lost 5 bases and J lost 3; bases outside the gene matches: 6. The CDR3 has 15 residues.

This rearrangement joins TRBV14 to TRBJ1-1, with D perhaps matching TRBD1 (5 bases). This CDR3 comprises 15 residues. Trimming removed 0 bases at V and 7 bases at J, with 15 bases between. Per germline, CDR1 SGHDN and CDR2 FVKESK. The CDR3 sequence: CASSQDYEGYGEAFF. CDR3 DNA: TGTGCCAGCAGCCAAGATTACGAGGGGTACGGTGAAGCTTTCTTT.